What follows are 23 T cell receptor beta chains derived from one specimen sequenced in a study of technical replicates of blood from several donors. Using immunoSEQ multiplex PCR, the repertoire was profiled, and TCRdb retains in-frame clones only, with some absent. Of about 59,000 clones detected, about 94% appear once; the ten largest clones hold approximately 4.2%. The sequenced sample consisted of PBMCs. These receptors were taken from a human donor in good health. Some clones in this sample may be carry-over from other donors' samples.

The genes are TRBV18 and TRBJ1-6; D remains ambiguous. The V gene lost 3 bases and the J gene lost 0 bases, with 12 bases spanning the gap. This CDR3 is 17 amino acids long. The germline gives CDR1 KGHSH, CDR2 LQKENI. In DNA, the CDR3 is TGTGCCAGCTCACCGGTGCAGGTGAGCTCCTATAATTCACCCCTCCACTTT. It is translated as CASSPVQVSSYNSPLHF. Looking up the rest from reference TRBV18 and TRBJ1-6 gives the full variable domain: NAGVMQNPRHLVRRRGQEARLRCSPMKGHSHVYWYRQLPEEGLKFMVYLQKENIIDESGMPKERFSAEFPKEGPSILRIQQVVRGDSAAYFCASSPVQVSSYNSPLHFGNGTRLTVT.

The CDR3 loop reads CASRVTGSSYNEQFF. CDR3 sequence (DNA): TGTGCCAGCAGGGTCACTGGGAGCTCCTACAATGAGCAGTTCTTC. The chain links TRBV5-4 to TRBJ2-1; weak D call: TRBD2 (5 bases). V was shortened by 5 bases and J by 0 bases, with 12 bases between the two germline ends. In germline, CDR1 is SGHNT, CDR2 YYREEE (reference sequence). CDR3 length equals 15 residues.

As DNA, the CDR3 is TGTGCCAGCAGCCCTGCCGGTCGCGGGGGGCAATACGAGCAGTACTTC. Translating it yields CASSPAGRGGQYEQYF. The chain recombines TRBV7-3 with TRBJ2-7; 8 nucleotides agree with TRBD2. Germline V gene lookup returns CDR1 SGHTA and CDR2 FQGTGA. Losses at the gene ends were 5 bases for V and 4 bases for J; bases not matched to a gene: 13. The CDR3 covers 16 residues.

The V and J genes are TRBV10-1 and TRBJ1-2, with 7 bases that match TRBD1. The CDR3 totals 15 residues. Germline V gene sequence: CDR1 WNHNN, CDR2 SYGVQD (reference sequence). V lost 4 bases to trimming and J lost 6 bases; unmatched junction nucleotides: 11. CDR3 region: CASSAVQGTRDGYTF. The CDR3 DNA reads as TGCGCCAGCAGTGCTGTACAGGGGACTAGGGATGGCTACACCTTC.

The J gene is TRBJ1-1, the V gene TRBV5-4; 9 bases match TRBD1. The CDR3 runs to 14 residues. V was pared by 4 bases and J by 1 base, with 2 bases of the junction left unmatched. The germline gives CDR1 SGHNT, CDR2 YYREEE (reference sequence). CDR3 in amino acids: CASSDRGRNTEAFF. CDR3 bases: TGTGCCAGCAGCGACAGGGGGAGGAACACTGAAGCTTTCTTT.

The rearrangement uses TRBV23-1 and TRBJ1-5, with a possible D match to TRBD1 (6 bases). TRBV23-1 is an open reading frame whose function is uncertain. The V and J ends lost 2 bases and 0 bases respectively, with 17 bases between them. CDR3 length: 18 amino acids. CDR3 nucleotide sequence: TGCGCCAGCAGTCAAATAACTTGGACAGTCCCTAGCAATCAGCCCCAGCATTTT. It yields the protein CASSQITWTVPSNQPQHF.

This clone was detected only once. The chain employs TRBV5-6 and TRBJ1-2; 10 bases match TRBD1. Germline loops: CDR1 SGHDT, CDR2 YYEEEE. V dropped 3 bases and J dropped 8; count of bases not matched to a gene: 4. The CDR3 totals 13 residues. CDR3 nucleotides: TGTGCCAGCAGCTCGGGACAGGGGTACGGCTACACCTTC. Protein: CASSSGQGYGYTF.

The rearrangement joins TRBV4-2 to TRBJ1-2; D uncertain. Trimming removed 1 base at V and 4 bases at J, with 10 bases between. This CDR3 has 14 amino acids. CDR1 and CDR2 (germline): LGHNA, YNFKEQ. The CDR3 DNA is TGTGCCAGCAGCCAAGTCGACGGGTCCTATGGCTACACCTTC. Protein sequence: CASSQVDGSYGYTF.

For the CDR3, the DNA is TGTGCCAGCAGCCCCTGGGGCCCCAATGAGCAGTTCTTC. It specifies CASSPWGPNEQFF. This rearrangement joins TRBV7-9 to TRBJ2-1, with D maybe TRBD1 (5 bases). With 5 bases removed from V and 6 bases from J, the gap between germline ends came to 11 bases. CDR1 is SEHNR and CDR2 is FQNEAQ in the germline V gene (reference sequence). The CDR3 runs to 13 residues. The variable domain in full, completed from reference TRBV7-9 and TRBJ2-1, reads DTGVSQNPRHKITKRGQNVTFRCDPISEHNRLYWYRQTLGQGPEFLTYFQNEAQLEKSRLLSDRFSAERPKGSFSTLEIQRTEQGDSAMYLCASSPWGPNEQFFGPGTRLTVL.

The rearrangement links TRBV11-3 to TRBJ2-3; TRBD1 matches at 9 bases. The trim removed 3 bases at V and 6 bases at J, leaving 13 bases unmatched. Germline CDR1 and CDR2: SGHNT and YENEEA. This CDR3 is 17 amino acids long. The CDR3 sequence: CASSLGDRVKEFDTQYF. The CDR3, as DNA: TGTGCCAGCAGCTTGGGGGACAGGGTTAAAGAGTTCGATACGCAGTATTTT.

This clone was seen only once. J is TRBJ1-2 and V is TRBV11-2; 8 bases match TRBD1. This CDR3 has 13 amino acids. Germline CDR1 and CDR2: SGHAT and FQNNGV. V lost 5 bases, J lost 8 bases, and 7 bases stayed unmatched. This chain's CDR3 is CASSLTGGRGYTF. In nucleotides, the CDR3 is TGTGCCAGCAGCCTAACAGGGGGTAGGGGCTACACCTTC.

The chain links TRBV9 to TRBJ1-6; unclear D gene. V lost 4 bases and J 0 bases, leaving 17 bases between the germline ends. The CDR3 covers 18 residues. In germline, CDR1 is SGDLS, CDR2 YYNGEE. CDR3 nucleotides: TGTGCCAGCAGCCCTCACCCGGGGATGAGCTCCTATAATTCACCCCTCCACTTT. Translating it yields CASSPHPGMSSYNSPLHF.

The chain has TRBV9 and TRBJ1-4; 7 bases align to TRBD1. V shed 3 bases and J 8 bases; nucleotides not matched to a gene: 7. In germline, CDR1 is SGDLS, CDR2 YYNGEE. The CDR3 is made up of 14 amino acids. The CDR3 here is CASSARQGEEKLFF. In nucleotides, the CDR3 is TGTGCCAGCAGCGCGAGACAGGGAGAGGAAAAACTGTTTTTT.

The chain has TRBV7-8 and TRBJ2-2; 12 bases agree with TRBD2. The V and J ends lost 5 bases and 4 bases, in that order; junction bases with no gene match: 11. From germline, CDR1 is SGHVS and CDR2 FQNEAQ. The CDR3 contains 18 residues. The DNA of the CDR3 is TGTGCCAGCAGCCTTTGGGTCGCTAGCGGGGGGGGCACCGGGGAGCTGTTTTTT. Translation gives CASSLWVASGGGTGELFF.

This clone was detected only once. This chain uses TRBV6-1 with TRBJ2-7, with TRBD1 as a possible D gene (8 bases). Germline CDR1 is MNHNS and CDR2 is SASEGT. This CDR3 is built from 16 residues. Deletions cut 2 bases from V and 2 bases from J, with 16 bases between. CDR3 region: CASSESTGGGPYEQYF. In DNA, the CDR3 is TGTGCCAGCAGTGAATCAACAGGGGGGGGGCCCTACGAGCAGTACTTC.

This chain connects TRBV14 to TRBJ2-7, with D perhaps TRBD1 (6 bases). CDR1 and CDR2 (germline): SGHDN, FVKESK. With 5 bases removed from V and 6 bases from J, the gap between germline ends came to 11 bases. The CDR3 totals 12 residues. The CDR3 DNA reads TGTGCCAGCAGCAACACAGGGCGCGAGCAGTACTTC. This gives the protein CASSNTGREQYF.

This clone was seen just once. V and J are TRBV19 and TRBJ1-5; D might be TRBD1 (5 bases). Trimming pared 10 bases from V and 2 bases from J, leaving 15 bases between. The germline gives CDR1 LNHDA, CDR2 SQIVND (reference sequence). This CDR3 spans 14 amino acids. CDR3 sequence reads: CATGGRDRNQPQHF. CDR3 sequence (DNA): TGTGCCACCGGAGGGAGGGACCGCAATCAGCCCCAGCATTTT.

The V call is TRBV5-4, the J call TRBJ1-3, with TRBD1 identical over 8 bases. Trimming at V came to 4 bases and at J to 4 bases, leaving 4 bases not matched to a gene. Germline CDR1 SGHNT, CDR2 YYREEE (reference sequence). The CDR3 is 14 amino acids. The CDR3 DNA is TGTGCCAGCAGCCGGGACAGGCAAGGAAACACCATATATTTT. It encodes CASSRDRQGNTIYF.

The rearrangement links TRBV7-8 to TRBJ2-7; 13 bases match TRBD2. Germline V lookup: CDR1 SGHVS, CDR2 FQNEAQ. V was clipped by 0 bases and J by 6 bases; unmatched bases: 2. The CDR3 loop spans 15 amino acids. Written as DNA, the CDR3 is TGTGCCAGCAGCTTAGCGCGGACTAGCGGGAGCGAGCAGTACTTC. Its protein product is CASSLARTSGSEQYF. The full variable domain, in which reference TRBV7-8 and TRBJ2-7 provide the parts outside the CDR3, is GAGVSQSPRYKVAKRGQDVALRCDPISGHVSLFWYQQALGQGPEFLTYFQNEAQLDKSGLPSDRFFAERPEGSVSTLKIQRTQQEDSAVYLCASSLARTSGSEQYFGPGTRLTVT.

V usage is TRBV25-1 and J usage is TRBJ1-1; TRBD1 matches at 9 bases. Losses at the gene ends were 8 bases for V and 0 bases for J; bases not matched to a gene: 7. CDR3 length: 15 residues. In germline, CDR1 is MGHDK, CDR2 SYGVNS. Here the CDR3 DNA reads TGTGCCAGCGCCGGGACAGGGAGAATGAACACTGAAGCTTTCTTT. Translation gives CASAGTGRMNTEAFF. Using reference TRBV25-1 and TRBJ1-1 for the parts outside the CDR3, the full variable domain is EADIYQTPRYLVIGTGKKITLECSQTMGHDKMYWYQQDPGMELHLIHYSYGVNSTEKGDLSSESTVSRIRTEHFPLTLESARPSHTSQYLCASAGTGRMNTEAFFGQGTRLTVV.

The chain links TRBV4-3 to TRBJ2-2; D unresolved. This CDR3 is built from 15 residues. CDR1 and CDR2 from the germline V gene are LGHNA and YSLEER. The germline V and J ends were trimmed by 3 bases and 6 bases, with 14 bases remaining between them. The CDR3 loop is CASSHPAESAGELFF. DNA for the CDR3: TGCGCCAGCAGCCACCCGGCGGAGTCTGCCGGGGAGCTGTTTTTT.

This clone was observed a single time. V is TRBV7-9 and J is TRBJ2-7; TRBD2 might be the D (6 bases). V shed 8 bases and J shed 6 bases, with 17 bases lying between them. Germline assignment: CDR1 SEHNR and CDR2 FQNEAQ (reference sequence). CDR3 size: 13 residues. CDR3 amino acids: CASGGPGGREQYF. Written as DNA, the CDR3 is TGTGCCAGCGGCGGTCCCGGGGGTCGCGAGCAGTACTTC.

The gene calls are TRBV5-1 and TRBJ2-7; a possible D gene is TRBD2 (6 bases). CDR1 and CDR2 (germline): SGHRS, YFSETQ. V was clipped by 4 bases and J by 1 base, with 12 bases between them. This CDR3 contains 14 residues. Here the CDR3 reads CASSLSGTSYEQYF. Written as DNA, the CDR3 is TGCGCCAGCAGCCTCTCCGGGACTTCCTACGAGCAGTACTTC.